This entry features one T cell receptor (beta chain) sequence. Its antigen remains unidentified. A second PCR, run for about 6 to 11 cycles, used a sample-barcoded 5' primer plus a J-beta primer mix. TCRdb re-derived calls from the 5' RACE reads in MiXCR, one entry per CDR3 protein. The sample has hundreds of thousands of distinct CDR3 sequences; over 45% are singletons. These data originate in a study of blood T cells in healthy people across ages. Findings and caveats of the study: For the donors, CMV status was unknown and possibly confounded expanded clonotype changes. Both naive CD4+ cell counts and diversity were greater in long-lived donors than in aged donors. Naive T cell percentage showed a strong correlation with the diversity of TCR beta. Roughly linear age-related decline in beta diversity appeared, significant by age 40.

Sequencing was done on a sample of blood. This receptor was identified in a man under 40 in good health.

CDR3 region: CSAFMAGGNNQPQHF. The CDR3 coding sequence is TGCAGTGCATTTATGGCGGGGGGGAACAATCAGCCCCAGCATTTT. This chain connects TRBV20-1 to TRBJ1-5, with D maybe TRBD1 (5 bases). The CDR3 runs to 15 residues. The germline CDR1 and CDR2 sequences are DFQATT and SNEGSKA (reference sequence). V lost 6 bases and J lost 3, with 18 bases in between.